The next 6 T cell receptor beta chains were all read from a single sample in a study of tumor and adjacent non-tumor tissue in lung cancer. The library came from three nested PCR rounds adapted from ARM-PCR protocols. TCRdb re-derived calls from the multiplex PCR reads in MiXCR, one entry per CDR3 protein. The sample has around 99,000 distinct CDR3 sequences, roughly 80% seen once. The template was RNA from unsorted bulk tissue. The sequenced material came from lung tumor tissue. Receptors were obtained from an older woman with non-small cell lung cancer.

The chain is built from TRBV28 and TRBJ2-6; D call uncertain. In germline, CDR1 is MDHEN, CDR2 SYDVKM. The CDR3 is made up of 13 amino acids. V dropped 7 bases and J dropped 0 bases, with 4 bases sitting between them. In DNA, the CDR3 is TGTGCCAGCATGGGCTCTGGGGCCAACGTCCTGACTTTC. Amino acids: CASMGSGANVLTF.

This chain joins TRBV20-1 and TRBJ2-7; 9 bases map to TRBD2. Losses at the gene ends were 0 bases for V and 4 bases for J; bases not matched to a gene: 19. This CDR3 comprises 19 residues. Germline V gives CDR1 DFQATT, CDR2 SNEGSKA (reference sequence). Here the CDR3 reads CSARDPQSGRTGIGYEQYF. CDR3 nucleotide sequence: TGCAGTGCTAGAGATCCGCAAAGCGGGAGGACCGGCATTGGGTACGAGCAGTACTTC.

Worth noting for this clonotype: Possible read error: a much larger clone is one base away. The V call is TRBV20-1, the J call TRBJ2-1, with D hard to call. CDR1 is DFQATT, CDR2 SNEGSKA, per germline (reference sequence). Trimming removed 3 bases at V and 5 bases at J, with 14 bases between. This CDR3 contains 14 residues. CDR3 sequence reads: CSASLQVNHNEQFF. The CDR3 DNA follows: TGCAGTGCTAGTCTCCAGGTGAATCACAATGAGCAGTTCTTC.

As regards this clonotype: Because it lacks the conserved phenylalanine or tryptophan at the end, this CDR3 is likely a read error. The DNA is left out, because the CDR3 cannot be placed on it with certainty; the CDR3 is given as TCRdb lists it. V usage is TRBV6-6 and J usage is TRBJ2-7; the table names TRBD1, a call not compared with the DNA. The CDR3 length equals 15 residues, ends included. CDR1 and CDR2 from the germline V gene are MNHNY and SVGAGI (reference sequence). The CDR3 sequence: CVSSRQRGGDYEQYL.

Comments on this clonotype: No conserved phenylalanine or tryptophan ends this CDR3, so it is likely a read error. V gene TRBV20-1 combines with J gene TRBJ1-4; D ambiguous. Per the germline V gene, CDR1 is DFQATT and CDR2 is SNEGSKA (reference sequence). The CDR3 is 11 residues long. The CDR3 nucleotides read TGCAGTGCTGGGGATTTTGAAGAACTGTTTGTT. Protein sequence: CSAGDFEELFV.

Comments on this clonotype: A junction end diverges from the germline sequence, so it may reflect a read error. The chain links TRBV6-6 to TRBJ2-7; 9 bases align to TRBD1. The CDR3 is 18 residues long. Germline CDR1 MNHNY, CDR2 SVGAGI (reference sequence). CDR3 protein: CPSGNPGQGTVRVYEQYF. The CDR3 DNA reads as TGTCCCAGCGGAAATCCGGGACAGGGTACAGTGCGCGTCTACGAGCAGTACTTC.